This TCR beta chain was observed in a study of regulatory T cells in long-lasting Graves disease. Study-level points and caveats: Shared public clonotypes totalled about 2,700 in persistent patients, compared with around 880 in new patients.

Time point: newly diagnosed GD, antithyroid drugs for less than 3 months. PBMC-extracted RNA yielded the TCR library. With respect to this clonotype: Its matching antigen is unknown.

This CDR3 contains 10 residues. V lost 7 bases and J lost 10, with 8 bases in between. Germline assignment: CDR1 LGHNA and CDR2 YSLEER. The TCR beta library used iRepertoire HTBI primers with Arm-PCR amplification of CDR3. In the original workflow: Looking across samples, the authors found some 60 TRBV and some 13 TRBJ segments. TCRdb re-analysed the multiplex PCR reads in MiXCR, keeping a single row per CDR3 protein. The V and J calls and clone size come from TCRdb's table, not from the authors' own analysis. The sample holds 440,000 or so distinct CDR3 sequences; approximately 16% are singletons and the top ten take over 8.5%. These data were likewise used in another study, on T cells in Graves' hyperthyroidism and ophthalmopathy.

This receptor was taken from a woman aged 25-40 years with Graves disease. The specimen comprised peripheral blood mononuclear cells (PBMCs), sampled at new diagnosis, from a patient treated with antithyroid drugs. V and J are TRBV4-3 and TRBJ2-1; no clear D gene. The CDR3 sequence is CASTPNEQFF. CDR3 sequence (DNA): TGCGCCAGCACCCCCAACGAGCAGTTCTTC.